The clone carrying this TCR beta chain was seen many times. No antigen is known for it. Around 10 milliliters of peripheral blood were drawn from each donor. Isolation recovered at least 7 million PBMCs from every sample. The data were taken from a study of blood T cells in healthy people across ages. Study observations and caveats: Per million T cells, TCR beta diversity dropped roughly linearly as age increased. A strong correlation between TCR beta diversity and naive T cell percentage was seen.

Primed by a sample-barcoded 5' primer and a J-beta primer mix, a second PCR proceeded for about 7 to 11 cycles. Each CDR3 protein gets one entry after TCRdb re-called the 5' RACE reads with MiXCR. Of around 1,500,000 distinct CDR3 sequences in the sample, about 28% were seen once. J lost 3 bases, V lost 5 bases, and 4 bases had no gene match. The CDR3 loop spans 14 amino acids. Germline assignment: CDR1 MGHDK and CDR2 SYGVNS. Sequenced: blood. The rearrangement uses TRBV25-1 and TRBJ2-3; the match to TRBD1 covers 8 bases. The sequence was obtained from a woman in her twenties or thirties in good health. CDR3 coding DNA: TGTGCCAGCAGTAAAGGGACAGGAACAGATACGCAGTATTTT. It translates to CASSKGTGTDTQYF.